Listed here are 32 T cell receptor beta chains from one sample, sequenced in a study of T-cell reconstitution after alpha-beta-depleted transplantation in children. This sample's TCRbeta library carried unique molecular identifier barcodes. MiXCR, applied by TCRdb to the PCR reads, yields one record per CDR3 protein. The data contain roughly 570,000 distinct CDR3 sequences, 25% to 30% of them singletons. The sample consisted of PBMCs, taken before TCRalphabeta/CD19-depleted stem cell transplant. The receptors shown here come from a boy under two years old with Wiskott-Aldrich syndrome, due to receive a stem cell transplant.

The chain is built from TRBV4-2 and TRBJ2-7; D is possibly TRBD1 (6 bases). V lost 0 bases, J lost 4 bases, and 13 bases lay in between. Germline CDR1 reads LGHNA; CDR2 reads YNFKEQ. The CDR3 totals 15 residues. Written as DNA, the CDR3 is TGTGCCAGCAGCCAAGATTTCAGGGGCCTGTACGAGCAGTACTTC. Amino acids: CASSQDFRGLYEQYF.

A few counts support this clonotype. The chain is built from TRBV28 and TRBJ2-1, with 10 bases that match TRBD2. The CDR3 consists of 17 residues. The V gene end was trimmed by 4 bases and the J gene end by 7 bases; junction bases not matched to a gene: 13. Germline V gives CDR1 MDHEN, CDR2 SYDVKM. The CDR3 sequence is CASSSPLLAGLPNEQFF. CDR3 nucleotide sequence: TGTGCCAGCAGTTCACCACTACTAGCGGGATTGCCGAATGAGCAGTTCTTC.

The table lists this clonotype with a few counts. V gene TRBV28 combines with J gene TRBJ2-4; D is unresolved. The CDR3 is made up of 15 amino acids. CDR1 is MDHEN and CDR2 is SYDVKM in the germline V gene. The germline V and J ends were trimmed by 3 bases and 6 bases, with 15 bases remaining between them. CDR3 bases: TGTGCCAGCAGTTTTATCGGTGGCCAGGCAAACATTCAGTACTTC. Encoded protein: CASSFIGGQANIQYF.

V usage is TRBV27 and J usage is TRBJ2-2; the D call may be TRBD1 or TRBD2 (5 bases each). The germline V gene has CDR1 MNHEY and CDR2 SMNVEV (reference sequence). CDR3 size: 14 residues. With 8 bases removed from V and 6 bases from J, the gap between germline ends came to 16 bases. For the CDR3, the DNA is TGTGCCAGCCAGGGAGTGGTGACACCCGGGGAGCTGTTTTTT. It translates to CASQGVVTPGELFF.

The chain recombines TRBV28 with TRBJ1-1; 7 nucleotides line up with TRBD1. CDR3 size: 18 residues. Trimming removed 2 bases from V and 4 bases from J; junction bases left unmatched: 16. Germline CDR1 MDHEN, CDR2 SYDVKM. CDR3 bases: TGTGCCAGCAGTTTACTAGAGGGGGCTGATCTTGGAGTCACTGAAGCTTTCTTT. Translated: CASSLLEGADLGVTEAFF.

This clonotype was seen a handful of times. Written as DNA, the CDR3 is TGCGCCAGCAGCTTGGCCCGGACAGGGGGCGCGGTAGGGGAAAAACTGTTTTTT. Amino acid sequence: CASSLARTGGAVGEKLFF. This chain links TRBV5-1 with TRBJ1-4; TRBD1 matches 11 bases. CDR3 length: 18 residues. CDR1 is SGHRS and CDR2 is YFSETQ in the germline V gene. The junction had 12 bases not matched to a gene; V was cut back by 0 bases and J by 8 bases. Based on the CDR3 plus reference TRBV5-1 and TRBJ1-4, the full variable domain is KAGVTQTPRYLIKTRGQQVTLSCSPISGHRSVSWYQQTPGQGLQFLFEYFSETQRNKGNFPGRFSGRQFSNSRSEMNVSTLELGDSALYLCASSLARTGGAVGEKLFFGSGTQLSVL.

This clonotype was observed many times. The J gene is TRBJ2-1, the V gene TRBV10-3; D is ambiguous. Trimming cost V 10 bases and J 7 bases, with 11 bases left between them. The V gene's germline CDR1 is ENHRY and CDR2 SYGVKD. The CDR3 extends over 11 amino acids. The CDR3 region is CATAIGNEQFF. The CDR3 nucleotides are TGTGCCACCGCAATAGGAAATGAGCAGTTCTTC.

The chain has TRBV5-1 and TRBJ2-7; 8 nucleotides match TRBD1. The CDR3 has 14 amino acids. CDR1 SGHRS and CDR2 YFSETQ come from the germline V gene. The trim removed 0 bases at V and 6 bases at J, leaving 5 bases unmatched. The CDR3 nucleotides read TGCGCCAGCAGCTTGGGGACAGGGACGGGCGAGCAGTACTTC. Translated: CASSLGTGTGEQYF. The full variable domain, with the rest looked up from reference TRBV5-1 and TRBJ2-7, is KAGVTQTPRYLIKTRGQQVTLSCSPISGHRSVSWYQQTPGQGLQFLFEYFSETQRNKGNFPGRFSGRQFSNSRSEMNVSTLELGDSALYLCASSLGTGTGEQYFGPGTRLTVT.

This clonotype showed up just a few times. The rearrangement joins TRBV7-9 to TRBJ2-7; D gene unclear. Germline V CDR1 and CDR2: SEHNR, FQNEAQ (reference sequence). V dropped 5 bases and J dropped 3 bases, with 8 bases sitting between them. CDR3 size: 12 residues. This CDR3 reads CASSVRLYEQYF. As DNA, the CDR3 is TGTGCCAGCAGCGTGCGGCTCTACGAGCAGTACTTC.

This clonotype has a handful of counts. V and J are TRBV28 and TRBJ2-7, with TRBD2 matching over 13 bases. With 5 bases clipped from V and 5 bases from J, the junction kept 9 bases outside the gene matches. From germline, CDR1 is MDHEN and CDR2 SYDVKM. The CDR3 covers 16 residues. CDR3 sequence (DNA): TGTGCCAGCAGTCCACCCCGACTAGCGGGAGGAAACGAGCAGTACTTC. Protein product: CASSPPRLAGGNEQYF.

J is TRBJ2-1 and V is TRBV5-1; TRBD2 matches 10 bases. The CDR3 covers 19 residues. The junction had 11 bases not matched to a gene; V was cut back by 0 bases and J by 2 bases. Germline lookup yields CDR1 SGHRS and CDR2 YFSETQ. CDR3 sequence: CASSLAPLAGVSPYNEQFF. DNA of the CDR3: TGCGCCAGCAGCTTGGCCCCCCTAGCGGGAGTATCCCCCTACAATGAGCAGTTCTTC.

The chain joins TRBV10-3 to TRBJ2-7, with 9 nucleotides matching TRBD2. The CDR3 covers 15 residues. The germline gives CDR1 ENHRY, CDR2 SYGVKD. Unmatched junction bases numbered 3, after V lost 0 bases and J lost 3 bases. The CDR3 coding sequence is TGTGCCATCAGTGAGTCTGCGGGAGGGGTCTACGAGCAGTACTTC. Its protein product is CAISESAGGVYEQYF.

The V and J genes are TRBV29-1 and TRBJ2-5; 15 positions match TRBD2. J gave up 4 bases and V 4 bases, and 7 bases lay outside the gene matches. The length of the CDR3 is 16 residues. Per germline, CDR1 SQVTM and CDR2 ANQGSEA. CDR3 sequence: CSVAGTSGRKRETQYF. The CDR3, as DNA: TGCAGCGTTGCCGGGACTAGCGGGAGGAAGCGAGAGACCCAGTACTTC.

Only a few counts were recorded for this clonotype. CDR3 in amino acids: CASSETGTAYNEQFF. In DNA form, the CDR3 reads TGCGCCAGCAGCGAAACCGGGACTGCGTACAATGAGCAGTTCTTC. The chain uses TRBV5-1 and TRBJ2-1; possible D gene TRBD2, 6 bases. CDR3 length equals 15 residues. Trimming stripped 4 bases from V and 4 bases from J, with 15 bases between. CDR1 and CDR2 (germline): SGHRS, YFSETQ.

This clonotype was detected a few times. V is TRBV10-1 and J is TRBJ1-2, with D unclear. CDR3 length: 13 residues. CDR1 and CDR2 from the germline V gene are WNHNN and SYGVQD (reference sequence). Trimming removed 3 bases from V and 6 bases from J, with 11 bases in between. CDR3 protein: CASSDSSVDGYTF. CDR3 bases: TGCGCCAGCAGTGACTCCTCGGTGGATGGCTACACCTTC.

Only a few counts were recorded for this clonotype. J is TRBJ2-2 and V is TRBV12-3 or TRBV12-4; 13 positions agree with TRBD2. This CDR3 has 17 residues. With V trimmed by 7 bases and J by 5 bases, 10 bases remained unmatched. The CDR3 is CASTPTSGRAKTGELFF. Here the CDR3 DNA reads TGTGCCAGCACCCCTACTAGCGGGAGGGCCAAAACCGGGGAGCTGTTTTTT.

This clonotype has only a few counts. The CDR3 loop is CAISDHGGGTEAFF. CDR3 coding DNA: TGTGCCATCAGTGACCACGGGGGTGGTACTGAAGCTTTCTTT. This chain connects TRBV10-3 to TRBJ1-1, with D possibly being TRBD1 (5 bases). The V gene lost 3 bases and the J gene lost 5 bases, with 13 bases spanning the gap. The V gene's germline CDR1 is ENHRY and CDR2 SYGVKD. There are 14 residues in the CDR3.

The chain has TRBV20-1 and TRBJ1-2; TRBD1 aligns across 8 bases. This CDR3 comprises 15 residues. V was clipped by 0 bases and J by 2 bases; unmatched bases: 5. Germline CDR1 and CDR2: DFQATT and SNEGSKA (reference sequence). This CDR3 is CSARDRRTGNYGYTF. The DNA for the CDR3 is TGCAGTGCTAGAGATCGAAGGACAGGGAACTATGGCTACACCTTC.

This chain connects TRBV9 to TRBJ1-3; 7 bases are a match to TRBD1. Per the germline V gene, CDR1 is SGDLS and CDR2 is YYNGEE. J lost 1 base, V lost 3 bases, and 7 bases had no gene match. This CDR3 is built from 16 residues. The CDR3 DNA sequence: TGTGCCAGCAGCGCCCACACGACAGGGTCTGGAAACACCATATATTTT. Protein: CASSAHTTGSGNTIYF.

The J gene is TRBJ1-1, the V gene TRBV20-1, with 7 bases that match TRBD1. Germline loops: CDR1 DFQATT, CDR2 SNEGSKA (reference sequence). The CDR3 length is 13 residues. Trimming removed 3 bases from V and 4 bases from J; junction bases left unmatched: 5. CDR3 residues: CSARGQGGTEAFF. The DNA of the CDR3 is TGCAGTGCTAGGGGGCAGGGGGGCACTGAAGCTTTCTTT.

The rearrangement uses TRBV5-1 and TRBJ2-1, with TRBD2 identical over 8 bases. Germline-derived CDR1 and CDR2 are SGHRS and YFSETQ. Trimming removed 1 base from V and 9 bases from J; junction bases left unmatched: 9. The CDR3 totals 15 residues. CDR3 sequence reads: CASSLLAGGAIEQFF. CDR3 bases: TGCGCCAGCAGCTTGCTCGCGGGAGGTGCAATTGAGCAGTTCTTC. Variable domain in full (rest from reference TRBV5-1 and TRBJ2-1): KAGVTQTPRYLIKTRGQQVTLSCSPISGHRSVSWYQQTPGQGLQFLFEYFSETQRNKGNFPGRFSGRQFSNSRSEMNVSTLELGDSALYLCASSLLAGGAIEQFFGPGTRLTVL.

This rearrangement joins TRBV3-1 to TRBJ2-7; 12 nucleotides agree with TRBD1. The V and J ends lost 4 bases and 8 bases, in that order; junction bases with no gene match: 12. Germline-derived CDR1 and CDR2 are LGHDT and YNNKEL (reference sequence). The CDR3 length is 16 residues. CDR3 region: CASSPHARDRGPQQYF. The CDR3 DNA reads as TGTGCCAGCAGCCCGCATGCCCGGGACAGGGGGCCGCAGCAGTACTTC.

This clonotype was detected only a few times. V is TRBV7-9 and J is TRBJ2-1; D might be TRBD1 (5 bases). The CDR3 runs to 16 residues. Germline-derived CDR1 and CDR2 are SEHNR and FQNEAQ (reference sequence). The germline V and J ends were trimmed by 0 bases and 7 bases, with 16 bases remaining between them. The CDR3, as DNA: TGTGCCAGCAGCTTAGCGCAATTAAGGGGATTGAATGAGCAGTTCTTC. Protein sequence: CASSLAQLRGLNEQFF. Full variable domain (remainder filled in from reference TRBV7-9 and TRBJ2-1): DTGVSQNPRHKITKRGQNVTFRCDPISEHNRLYWYRQTLGQGPEFLTYFQNEAQLEKSRLLSDRFSAERPKGSFSTLEIQRTEQGDSAMYLCASSLAQLRGLNEQFFGPGTRLTVL.

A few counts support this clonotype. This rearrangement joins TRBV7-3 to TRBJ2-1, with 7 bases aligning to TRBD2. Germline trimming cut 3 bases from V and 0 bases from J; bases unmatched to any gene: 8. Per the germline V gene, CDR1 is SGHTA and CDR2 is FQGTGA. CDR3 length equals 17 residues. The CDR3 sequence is CASSFMGGRASYNEQFF. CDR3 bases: TGTGCCAGCAGCTTTATGGGAGGGAGGGCCTCCTACAATGAGCAGTTCTTC.

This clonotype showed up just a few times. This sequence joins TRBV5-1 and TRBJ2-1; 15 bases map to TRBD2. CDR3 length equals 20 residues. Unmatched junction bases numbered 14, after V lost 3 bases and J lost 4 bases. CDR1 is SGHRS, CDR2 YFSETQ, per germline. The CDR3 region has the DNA TGCGCCAGCAGCTGGGGACTAGCGGGAGGCCACCCTACCACATACAATGAGCAGTTCTTC. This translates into CASSWGLAGGHPTTYNEQFF.

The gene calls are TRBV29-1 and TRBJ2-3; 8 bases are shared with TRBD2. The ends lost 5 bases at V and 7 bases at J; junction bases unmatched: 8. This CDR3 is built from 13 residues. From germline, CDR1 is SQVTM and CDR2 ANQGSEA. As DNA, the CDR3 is TGCAGCGTTCTTCCGGGAGGGGAAAATACGCAGTATTTT. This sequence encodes CSVLPGGENTQYF.

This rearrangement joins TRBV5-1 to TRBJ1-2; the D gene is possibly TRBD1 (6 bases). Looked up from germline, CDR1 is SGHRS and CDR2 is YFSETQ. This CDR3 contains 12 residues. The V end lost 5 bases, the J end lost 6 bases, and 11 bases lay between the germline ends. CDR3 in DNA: TGCGCCAGCAGTTCGGACAGCCATGGCTACACCTTC. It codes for CASSSDSHGYTF.

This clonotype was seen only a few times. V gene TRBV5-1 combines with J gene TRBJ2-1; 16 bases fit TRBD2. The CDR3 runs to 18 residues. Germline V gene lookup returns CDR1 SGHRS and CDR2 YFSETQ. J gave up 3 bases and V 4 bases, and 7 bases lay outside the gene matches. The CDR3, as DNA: TGCGCCAGCAGCGCGGGACTAGCGGGAGGGCCGGTCTACAATGAGCAGTTCTTC. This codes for CASSAGLAGGPVYNEQFF.

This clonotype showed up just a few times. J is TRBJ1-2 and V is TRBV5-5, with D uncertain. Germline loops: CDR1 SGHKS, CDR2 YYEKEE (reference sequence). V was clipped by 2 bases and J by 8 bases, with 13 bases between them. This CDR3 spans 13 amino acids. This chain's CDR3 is CASSFQVRRGYTF. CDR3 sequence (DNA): TGTGCCAGCAGCTTTCAAGTCAGACGGGGCTACACCTTC.

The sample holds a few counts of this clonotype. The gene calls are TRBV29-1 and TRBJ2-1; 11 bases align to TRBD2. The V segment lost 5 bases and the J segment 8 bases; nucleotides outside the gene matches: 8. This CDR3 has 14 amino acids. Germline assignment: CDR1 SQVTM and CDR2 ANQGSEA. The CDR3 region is CSVLVLAGEYEQFF. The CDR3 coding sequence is TGCAGCGTTCTGGTACTAGCGGGAGAGTATGAGCAGTTCTTC.

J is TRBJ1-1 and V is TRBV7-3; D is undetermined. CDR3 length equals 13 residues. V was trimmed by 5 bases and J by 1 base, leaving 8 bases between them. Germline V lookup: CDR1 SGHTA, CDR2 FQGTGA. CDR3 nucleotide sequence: TGTGCCAGCAGCGCTGGACGGAACACTGAAGCTTTCTTT. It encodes CASSAGRNTEAFF.

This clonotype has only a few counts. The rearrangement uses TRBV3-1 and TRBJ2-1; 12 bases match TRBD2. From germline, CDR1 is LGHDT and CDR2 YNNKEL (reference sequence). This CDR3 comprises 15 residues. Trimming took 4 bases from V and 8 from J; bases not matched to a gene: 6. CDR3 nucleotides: TGTGCCAGCAGCCCTTCGGGACTAGCGGGCCATGAGCAGTTCTTC. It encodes CASSPSGLAGHEQFF.